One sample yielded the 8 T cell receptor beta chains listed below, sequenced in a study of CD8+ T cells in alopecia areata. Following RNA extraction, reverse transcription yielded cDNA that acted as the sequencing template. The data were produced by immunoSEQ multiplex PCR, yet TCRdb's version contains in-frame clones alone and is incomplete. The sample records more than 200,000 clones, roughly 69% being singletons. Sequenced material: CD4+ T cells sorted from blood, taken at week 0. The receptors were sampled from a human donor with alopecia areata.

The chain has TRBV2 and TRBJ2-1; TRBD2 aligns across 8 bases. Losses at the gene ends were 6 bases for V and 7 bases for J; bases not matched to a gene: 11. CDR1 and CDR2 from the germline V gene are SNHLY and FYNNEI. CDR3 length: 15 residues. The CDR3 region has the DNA TGTGCCAGCAGCGGGGAGAGGACTAGCCAGAATGAGCAGTTCTTC. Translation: CASSGERTSQNEQFF.

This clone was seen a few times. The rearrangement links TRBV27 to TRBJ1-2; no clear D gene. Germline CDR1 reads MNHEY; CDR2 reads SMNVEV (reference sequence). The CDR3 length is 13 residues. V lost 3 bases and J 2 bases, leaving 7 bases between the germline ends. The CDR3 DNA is TGTGCCAGCAGTTTTGGCAAGAACTATGGCTACACCTTC. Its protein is CASSFGKNYGYTF.

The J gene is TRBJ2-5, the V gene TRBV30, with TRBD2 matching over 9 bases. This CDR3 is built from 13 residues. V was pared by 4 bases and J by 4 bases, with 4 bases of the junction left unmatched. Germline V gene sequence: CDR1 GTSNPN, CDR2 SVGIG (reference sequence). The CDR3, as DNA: TGTGCCTGGACGCTAGCGGGGCGAGAGACCCAGTACTTC. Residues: CAWTLAGRETQYF.

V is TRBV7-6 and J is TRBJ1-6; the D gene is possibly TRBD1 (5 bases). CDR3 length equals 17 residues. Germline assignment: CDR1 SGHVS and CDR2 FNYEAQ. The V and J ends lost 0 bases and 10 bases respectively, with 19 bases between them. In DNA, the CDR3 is TGTGCCAGCAGCTTAGCGGTTGGGCGCGGCGGGGGATCACCCCTCCACTTT. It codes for CASSLAVGRGGGSPLHF.

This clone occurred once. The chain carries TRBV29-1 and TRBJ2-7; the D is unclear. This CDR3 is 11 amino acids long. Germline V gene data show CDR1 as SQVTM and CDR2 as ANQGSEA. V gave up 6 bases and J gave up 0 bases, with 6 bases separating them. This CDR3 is CSVGPSYEQYF. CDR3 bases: TGCAGCGTGGGCCCCTCCTACGAGCAGTACTTC.

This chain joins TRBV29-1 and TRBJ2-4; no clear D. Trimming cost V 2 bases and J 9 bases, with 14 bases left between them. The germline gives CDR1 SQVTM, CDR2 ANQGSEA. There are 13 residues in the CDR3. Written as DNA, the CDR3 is TGCAGCGTTGAAACACAACTGACGGCCATTCAGTACTTC. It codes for CSVETQLTAIQYF.

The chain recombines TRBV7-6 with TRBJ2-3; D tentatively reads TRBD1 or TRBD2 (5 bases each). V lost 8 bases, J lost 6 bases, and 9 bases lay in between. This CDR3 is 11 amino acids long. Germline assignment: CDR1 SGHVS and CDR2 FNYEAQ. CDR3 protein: CASGTEDTQYF. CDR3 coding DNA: TGTGCCAGCGGGACGGAGGATACGCAGTATTTT.

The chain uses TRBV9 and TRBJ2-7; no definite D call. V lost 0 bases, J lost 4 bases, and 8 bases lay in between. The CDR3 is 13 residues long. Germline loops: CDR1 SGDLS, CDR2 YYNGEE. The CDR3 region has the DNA TGTGCCAGCAGCGTAGATCCCAGTTACGAGCAGTACTTC. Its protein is CASSVDPSYEQYF. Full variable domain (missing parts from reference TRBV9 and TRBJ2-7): DSGVTQTPKHLITATGQRVTLRCSPRSGDLSVYWYQQSLDQGLQFLIQYYNGEERAKGNILERFSAQQFPDLHSELNLSSLELGDSALYFCASSVDPSYEQYFGPGTRLTVT.